This entry is about one TCR beta chain. Its recognized antigen is unknown. No much larger clone exists at a distance of one base, and base qualities are not known. The donors were around 39 Caucasian individuals from Russia, aged roughly 6 to 90 years, who were systemically healthy. Each donor gave ten milliliters of peripheral blood, collected into EDTA-treated Vacutainer tubes. PBMCs were isolated by Ficoll-Paque density-gradient centrifugation, with at least 6 million obtained per sample. Trizol reagent was used to extract total RNA from the PBMCs, yielding at least 6 micrograms per sample. The percentages of naive CD45RAhigh/CD27high T cells were determined by flow cytometry on a PBMC aliquot from every donor. The library was generated by 5' RACE. Sequencing took place on an Illumina HiSeq 2500. A second roughly 6 to 12 cycle PCR used a sample-barcoded 5' primer and a J-beta primer mix. A unique molecular identifier was introduced onto each TCR beta cDNA molecule by a template-switch 5' adaptor carrying 12 random nucleotides. Each sample yielded at least 2.5 million CDR3-containing paired-end reads. First-strand cDNA was synthesized from all RNA with the Mint cDNA synthesis kit, primed by a TRBC-specific oligonucleotide. All cDNA was treated with uracil-DNA glycosylase and then went through a first 18-cycle PCR with the universal primers M1SS and BC2_uni_R. Per the source publication's procedure: For normalization, 1 million high-quality reads, each with a distinct molecular identifier, were randomly selected from each sample. Reads with shared molecular identifiers were discarded instead of being binned into consensus sequences. MiTCR, run with a Q25 quality threshold and the strictest error-elimination algorithm, handled CDR3 identification, clonotype clustering and error correction. Lower-bound total TCR beta diversity was estimated with a nonparametric unseen species model using Euler transformation. TCRdb cleaned the public reads at Q25 with fastp, built clones with MiXCR and kept in-frame beta chains. Every distinct CDR3 protein forms one entry, paired with its most common genes and DNA. The V and J calls were determined by TCRdb, not by the authors. The sample table contains 1.4 million to 1.5 million distinct CDR3 sequences; only one count was recorded for around 42% of them. The ten largest account for 7% to 9% of the sample.

The source of the sample is a study of blood T cells in healthy people across ages (dated by TCRdb to about 2015). With respect to the entire study: Template switching captured roughly one uniquely barcoded TCR beta cDNA molecule per two T cells in model experiments. To track age-related changes in TCR beta repertoire diversity, the study relied on deep sequencing normalized with unique cDNA molecular identifiers. The donors were divided into four age groups: young (average around 15 years), middle-aged (roughly 40), aged (around 59) and long-lived (approximately 74). To avoid experimental bias, donors of different ages were spread randomly across the sequencing lanes. Using the same blood draw, the study looked at two additional independent replicas of 1 million unique cDNA reads for two donors, one aged 18 to 30 and the other aged 80 or older. The full study reports these points: Total diversity estimates from one million sequenced T cells were considered lower bounds and underestimates. Observed TCR beta diversity per million T cells fell roughly linearly with age, and a significant reduction was already apparent by age roughly 40. There was a strong correlation between observed TCR beta diversity and the percentage of naive T cells measured by flow cytometry. Donor CMV infection status was unknown, potentially confounding age-related changes in expanded clonotypes. Compared with the aged group, the long-lived group had more naive CD4+ T cells, fewer expanded clones and increased TCR diversity, a pattern suggesting age selection. Bulk unsorted PBMC profiling prevented conclusive comparison of naive and antigen-experienced compartments.

The CDR3 runs 16 amino acids, cysteine and phenylalanine included. Only the CDR3 region is kept as DNA, spanning 48 bases read in frame from base 1. As encoded in the germline V gene (reference sequence), CDR1 is LGHDT while CDR2 is YNNKEL. V gives up 8 bases and J gives up 2 bases, and the segment between their germline ends measures 21 bases. Recombination linked TRBV3-1 to TRBJ2-5, with the D call tentatively TRBD1 or TRBD2, each fitting 5 bases. The receptor was isolated from a woman aged 18 to 35 in good health. Source material: blood. Read as DNA, the sequence is TGTGCCAGCCTCCGTCTGGGGCCCCCGGGGCAAGAGACCCAGTACTTC. Its amino acids are CASLRLGPPGQETQYF.